This T cell receptor beta chain stems from a study of T cell responses to AZD1222 COVID-19 vaccine. Notes on the study in general: Spike-wide vaccine-associated CD4 TCRs dominated at 160-218 and 743-854.

With respect to this clone: Its antigen remains unknown.

The table came from immunoSEQ multiplex PCR; TCRdb's copy has only in-frame clones and leaves some out. The repertoire has some 110,000 clones, about 82% of them found once; the top ten carry around 17%. Germline V CDR1 and CDR2: SGHNT, YYREEE (reference sequence). This CDR3 is 16 amino acids long. The V and J ends lost 2 bases and 1 base, in that order; junction bases with no gene match: 5. The sample consisted of peripheral blood, taken 28 days after the second AZD1222 dose. The source is an adult who received the AZD1222 COVID-19 vaccine. The chain uses TRBV5-4 and TRBJ2-1, with 8 nucleotides matching TRBD2. The CDR3 sequence is CASSLIAGLSYNEQFF. The CDR3 DNA follows: TGTGCCAGCAGCTTAATAGCGGGATTGTCCTACAATGAGCAGTTCTTC.